This T cell receptor beta chain stems from a study of lymphopenia after photon versus proton radiotherapy. Sequenced by immunoSEQ multiplex PCR; TCRdb stores in-frame clones only, minus some. The sample holds about 26,000 clones, over 80% seen once. Regarding this clone: The antigen remains unidentified.

Overall study findings and caveats: After lymphocyte nadir, photon-treated repertoires showed oligoclonal expansion, especially CD8+ Temra. Better survival with proton therapy was suggested as possible, not demonstrated.

The material sequenced was peripheral blood, taken from a patient treated with photon-based radiotherapy. The sequence came from a woman aged 45-60 years with pancreatic cancer.

The CDR3 DNA reads TGTGCCAGCGGAGACAGGGTAGGAACTGAAGCTTTCTTT. Protein sequence: CASGDRVGTEAFF. The chain employs TRBV27 and TRBJ1-1; 7 bases are a match to TRBD1. The CDR3 covers 13 residues. Germline V gene data show CDR1 as MNHEY and CDR2 as SMNVEV (reference sequence). V lost 8 bases to trimming and J lost 5 bases; unmatched junction nucleotides: 8.